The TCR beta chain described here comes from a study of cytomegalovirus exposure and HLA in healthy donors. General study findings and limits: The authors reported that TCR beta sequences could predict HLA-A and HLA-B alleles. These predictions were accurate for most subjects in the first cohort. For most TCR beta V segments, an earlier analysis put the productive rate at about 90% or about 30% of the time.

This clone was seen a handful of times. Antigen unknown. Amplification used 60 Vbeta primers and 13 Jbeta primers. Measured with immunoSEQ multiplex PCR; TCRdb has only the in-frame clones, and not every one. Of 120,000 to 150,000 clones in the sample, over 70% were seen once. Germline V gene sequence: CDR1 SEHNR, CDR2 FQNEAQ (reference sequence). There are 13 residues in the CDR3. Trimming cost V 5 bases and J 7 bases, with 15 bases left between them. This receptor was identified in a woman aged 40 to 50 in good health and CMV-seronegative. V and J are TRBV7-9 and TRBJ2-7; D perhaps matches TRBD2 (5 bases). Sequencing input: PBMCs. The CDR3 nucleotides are TGTGCCAGCAGCAAAGTGGGAACGGGAGAGCAGTACTTC. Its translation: CASSKVGTGEQYF. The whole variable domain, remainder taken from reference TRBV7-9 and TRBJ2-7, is DTGVSQNPRHKITKRGQNVTFRCDPISEHNRLYWYRQTLGQGPEFLTYFQNEAQLEKSRLLSDRFSAERPKGSFSTLEIQRTEQGDSAMYLCASSKVGTGEQYFGPGTRLTVT.